The clone carrying this T cell receptor (beta chain) has ten or more counts. The sample belongs to a study of human T cells and chemical hapten exposure. Time point noted: pre-sensitization, week 0. The treatment here: therapeutic diphenylcyclopropenone sensitization with weekly scalp DPC. Individual cDNA molecules each carried unique molecular identifiers attached by the library. Via MiXCR, TCRdb re-called the RACE reads, giving one row per CDR3 protein. The sample has roughly 100,000 distinct CDR3 sequences, approximately 11% seen once. Sequencing was performed on whole blood, taken in connection with sensitization to the hapten diphenylcyclopropenone (DPC). The clonotype comes from a woman in her fifties or sixties with alopecia areata. Some clones in this sample may be carry-over from other donors' samples.

CDR3 sequence (DNA): TGTGCCAGTAGTGTACAGGGGGTACAGGGAGGCACCGGGGAGCTGTTTTTT. Its protein is CASSVQGVQGGTGELFF. V and J are TRBV19 and TRBJ2-2; TRBD1 matches at 8 bases. CDR1 is LNHDA and CDR2 is SQIVND in the germline V gene (reference sequence). The CDR3 is made up of 17 amino acids. With V trimmed by 5 bases and J by 4 bases, 12 bases remained unmatched.